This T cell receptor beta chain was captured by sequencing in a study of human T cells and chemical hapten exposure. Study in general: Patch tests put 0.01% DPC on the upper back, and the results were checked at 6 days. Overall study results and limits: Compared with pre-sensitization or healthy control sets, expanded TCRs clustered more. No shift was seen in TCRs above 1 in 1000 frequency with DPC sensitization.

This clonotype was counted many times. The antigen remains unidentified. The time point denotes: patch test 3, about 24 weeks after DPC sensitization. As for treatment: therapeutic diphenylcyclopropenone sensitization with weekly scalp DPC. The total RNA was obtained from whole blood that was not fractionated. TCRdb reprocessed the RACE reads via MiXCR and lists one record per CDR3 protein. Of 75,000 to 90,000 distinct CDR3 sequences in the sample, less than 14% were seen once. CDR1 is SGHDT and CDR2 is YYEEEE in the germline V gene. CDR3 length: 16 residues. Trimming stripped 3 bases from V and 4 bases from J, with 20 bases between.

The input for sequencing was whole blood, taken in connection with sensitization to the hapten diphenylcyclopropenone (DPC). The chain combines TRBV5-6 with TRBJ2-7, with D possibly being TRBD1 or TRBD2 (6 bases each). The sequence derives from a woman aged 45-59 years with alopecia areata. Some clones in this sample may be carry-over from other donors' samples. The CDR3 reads CASSSYTGRPGYEQYF. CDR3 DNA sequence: TGTGCCAGCAGCTCATATACAGGGAGGCCGGGATACGAGCAGTACTTC.